The 4 T cell receptor beta chains below come from one sample, sequenced in a study of CD8 T cells in ankylosing spondylitis. Study-wide findings and caveats: What seemed typical of ankylosing spondylitis blood was a TCR beta motif built from about 8 highly homologous variants.

TCRdb reprocessed the 5' RACE reads with MiXCR, giving one entry per CDR3 protein. The table shows approximately 540,000 distinct CDR3 sequences, with about an eighth occurring only once. For these receptors, no antigen is known. The specimen was blood, either unsorted or a sorted T cell fraction (not recorded which). Receptors originate from a male donor with ankylosing spondylitis.

The rearrangement links TRBV20-1 to TRBJ2-7, with no clear D. This CDR3 comprises 15 residues. Looked up from germline, CDR1 is DFQATT and CDR2 is SNEGSKA (reference sequence). The V gene lost 0 bases and the J gene lost 0 bases, with 12 bases spanning the gap. The CDR3 spells CSARDRALVSYEQYF. The CDR3 coding sequence is TGCAGTGCTAGAGATCGGGCCCTAGTCTCCTACGAGCAGTACTTC.

CDR3 nucleotides: TGTGCCAGCAGCTTGGAATGGGTCTCGGGCGGGGAGCTGTTTTTT. It specifies CASSLEWVSGGELFF. V usage is TRBV5-8 and J usage is TRBJ2-2; D is uncertain. CDR1 SGHTS and CDR2 YDEGEE come from the germline V gene. This CDR3 comprises 15 residues. V dropped 0 bases and J dropped 7 bases, with 13 bases sitting between them.

This clonotype has just a few counts. The V and J genes are TRBV20-1 and TRBJ1-5; 7 nucleotides align to TRBD1. Germline CDR1 and CDR2: DFQATT and SNEGSKA (reference sequence). The CDR3 has 12 residues. The V and J ends lost 6 bases and 5 bases, in that order; junction bases with no gene match: 4. The CDR3 nucleotides are TGCAGTGCCTGGGACAGCCATCAGCCCCAGCATTTT. Encoded protein: CSAWDSHQPQHF.

J is TRBJ2-5 and V is TRBV18, with 14 bases that match TRBD2. Germline loops: CDR1 KGHSH, CDR2 LQKENI. With 8 bases clipped from V and 4 bases from J, the junction kept 9 bases outside the gene matches. The CDR3 extends over 16 amino acids. The CDR3, as DNA: TGTGCCAGCCGAGGGACTAGCGGGAGATCTGGAGAGACCCAGTACTTC. Protein: CASRGTSGRSGETQYF.